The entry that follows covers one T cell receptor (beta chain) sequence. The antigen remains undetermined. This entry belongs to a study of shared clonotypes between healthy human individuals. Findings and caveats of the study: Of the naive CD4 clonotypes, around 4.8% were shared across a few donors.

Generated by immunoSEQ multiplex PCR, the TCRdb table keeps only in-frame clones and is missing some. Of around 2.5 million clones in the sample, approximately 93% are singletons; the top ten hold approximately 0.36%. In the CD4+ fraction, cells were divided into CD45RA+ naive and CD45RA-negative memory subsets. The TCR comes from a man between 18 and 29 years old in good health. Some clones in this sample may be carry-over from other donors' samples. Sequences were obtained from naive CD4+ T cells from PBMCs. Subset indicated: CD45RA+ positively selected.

The CDR3 sequence: CASSFYLFGLWALNTEAFF. The CDR3 DNA reads TGTGCCAGCAGCTTTTATTTATTTGGTCTCTGGGCATTGAACACTGAAGCTTTCTTT. V usage is TRBV7-3 and J usage is TRBJ1-1; D is ambiguous. The CDR3 totals 19 residues. Germline lookup yields CDR1 SGHTA and CDR2 FQGTGA. The V end was cut by 3 bases, the J end by 0 bases, with 23 bases between.